This TCR beta chain was captured in a study of cytomegalovirus exposure and HLA in healthy donors. Study outcomes and limitations: In a later analysis, an Asian-associated ancestry cluster reportedly showed fewer N-insertions than the approximately 610-donor mean. TCR beta sequences reportedly predicted most subjects' HLA-A and HLA-B alleles accurately.

Germline CDR1 reads SGHDT; CDR2 reads YYEEEE. The CDR3 covers 12 residues. V was shortened by 4 bases and J by 6 bases, with 10 bases between the two germline ends. This clone was observed a handful of times. Its specificity is not known. Healthy bone marrow donors supplied every sample. PCR was performed using 60 Vbeta and 13 Jbeta primers. The assay was immunoSEQ multiplex PCR, and TCRdb's table has in-frame clones only and misses some. The sample contains some 110,000 clones, more than 9.5% of which appear only once. V and J are TRBV5-6 and TRBJ2-5; no reliable D call. Sequencing was performed on PBMCs. The origin of this receptor is a man aged 40-50 years in good health and CMV-seropositive. CDR3: CASSPGTQTQYF. For the CDR3, the DNA is TGTGCCAGCAGCCCCGGTACTCAGACCCAGTACTTC.